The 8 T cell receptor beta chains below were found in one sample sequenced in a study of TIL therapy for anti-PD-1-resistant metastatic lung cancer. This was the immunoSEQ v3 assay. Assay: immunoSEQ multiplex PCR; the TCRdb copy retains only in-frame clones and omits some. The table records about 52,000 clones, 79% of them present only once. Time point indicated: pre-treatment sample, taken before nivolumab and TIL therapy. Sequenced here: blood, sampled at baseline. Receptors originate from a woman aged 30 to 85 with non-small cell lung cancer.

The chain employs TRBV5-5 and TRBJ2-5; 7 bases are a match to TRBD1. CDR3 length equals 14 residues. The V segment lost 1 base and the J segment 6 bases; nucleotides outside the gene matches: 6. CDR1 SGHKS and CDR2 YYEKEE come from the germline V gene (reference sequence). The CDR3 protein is CASSLREGAKTQYF. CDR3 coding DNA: TGTGCCAGCAGCTTGCGAGAGGGGGCGAAGACCCAGTACTTC.

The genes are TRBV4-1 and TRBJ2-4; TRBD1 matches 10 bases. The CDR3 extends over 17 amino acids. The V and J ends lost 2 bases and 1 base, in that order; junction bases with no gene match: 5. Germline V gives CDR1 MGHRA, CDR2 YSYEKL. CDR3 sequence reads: CASSQPRQGAAKNIQYF. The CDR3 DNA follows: TGCGCCAGCAGCCAACCTCGACAGGGGGCTGCCAAAAACATTCAGTACTTC.

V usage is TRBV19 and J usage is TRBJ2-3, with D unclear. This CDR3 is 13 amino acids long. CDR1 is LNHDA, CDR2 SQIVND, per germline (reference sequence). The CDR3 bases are TGTTCTTCTACACCCTCGAAAACAGATACGCAGTATTTT. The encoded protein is CSSTPSKTDTQYF.

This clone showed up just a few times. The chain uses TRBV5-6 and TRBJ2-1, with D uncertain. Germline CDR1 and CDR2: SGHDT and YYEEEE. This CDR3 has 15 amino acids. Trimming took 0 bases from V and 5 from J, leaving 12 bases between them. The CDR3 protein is CASSLGEIWNNEQFF. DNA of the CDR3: TGTGCCAGCAGCTTGGGGGAAATCTGGAACAATGAGCAGTTCTTC. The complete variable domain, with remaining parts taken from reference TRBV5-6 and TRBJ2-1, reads DAGVTQSPTHLIKTRGQQVTLRCSPKSGHDTVSWYQQALGQGPQFIFQYYEEEERQRGNFPDRFSGHQFPNYSSELNVNALLLGDSALYLCASSLGEIWNNEQFFGPGTRLTVL.

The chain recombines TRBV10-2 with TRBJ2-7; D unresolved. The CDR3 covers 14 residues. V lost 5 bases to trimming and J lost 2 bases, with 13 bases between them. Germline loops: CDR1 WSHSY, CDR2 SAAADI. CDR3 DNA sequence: TGCGCCAGCAGTTTTAACTTATACACCTACGAGCAGTACTTC. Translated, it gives CASSFNLYTYEQYF.

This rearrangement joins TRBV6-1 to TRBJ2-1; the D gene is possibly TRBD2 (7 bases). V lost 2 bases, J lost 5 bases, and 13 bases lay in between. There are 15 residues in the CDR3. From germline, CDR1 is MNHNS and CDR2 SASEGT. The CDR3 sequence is CASSERRGADNEQFF. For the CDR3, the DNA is TGTGCCAGCAGTGAACGACGGGGGGCGGACAATGAGCAGTTCTTC.

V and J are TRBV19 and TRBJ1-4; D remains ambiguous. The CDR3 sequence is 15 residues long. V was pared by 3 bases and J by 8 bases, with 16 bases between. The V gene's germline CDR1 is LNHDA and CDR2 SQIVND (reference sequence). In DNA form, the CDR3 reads TGTGCCAGTAGTATGTTTGGGGATCGGACCGAAAAACTGTTTTTT. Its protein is CASSMFGDRTEKLFF.

The CDR3 reads CASSPQVGNGWYGYTF. The CDR3 DNA reads as TGTGCCAGTAGTCCCCAGGTCGGTAACGGATGGTATGGCTACACCTTC. The V gene is TRBV19, the J gene TRBJ1-2; D is undetermined. Per the germline V gene, CDR1 is LNHDA and CDR2 is SQIVND (reference sequence). The CDR3 runs 16 residues. V was pared by 5 bases and J by 5 bases, with 21 bases between.